This T cell receptor (beta chain) was captured by sequencing in a study of Graves' ophthalmopathy and Graves' hyperthyroidism (dated by TCRdb to the late 2010s). About the full investigation: A patient counted as having stable hyperthyroidism if there was no progression to ophthalmopathy within 18 months of follow-up. An independent validation cohort was composed of approximately 19 hyperthyroidism patients and 17 patients who later progressed from hyperthyroidism to ophthalmopathy. After sampling, hyperthyroidism patients received methimazole starting at 30 mg daily, and ophthalmopathy patients received high-dose intravenous methylprednisolone. In about six hyperthyroidism patients, T-cell repertoires of thyroid tissue and blood were compared. The study used TCR beta repertoire signatures to distinguish Graves' ophthalmopathy from Graves' hyperthyroidism and to predict progression to ophthalmopathy. In total, 135 blood samples were TCR-sequenced: fewer than 50 ophthalmopathy, over 70 hyperthyroidism and about 17 hyperthyroidism-to-ophthalmopathy patients. To explore V-J signatures that distinguish ophthalmopathy from hyperthyroidism, a discovery set of under 110 patients was enrolled, made up of around 44 with ophthalmopathy and some 58 with stable hyperthyroidism.

Many counts were recorded for this clonotype. Its antigen has not been determined. No qualities accompany the bases; no much larger clone lies one base away. The hyperthyroidism patients were 18 to 65 years old and newly diagnosed, with a disease duration of less than 2 months. Patients with other autoimmune diseases, uncontrolled infections, pregnancy or lactation were excluded from the study. Diagnosis was based on clinical symptoms, serum thyroxine, TRAb, thyroid ultrasound and orbital computed tomography. Total RNA was extracted with Trizol reagent and quality-checked on an Agilent 2100 Bioanalyzer. From cysteine to phenylalanine, the CDR3 is 15 amino acids long. Only the CDR3 portion is preserved as DNA: 45 bases, with reading frame beginning at the first base. Trimming removed 0 bases from V and 4 bases from J, leaving 16 bases between the germline ends. CDR1 and CDR2 are read off the germline V gene (reference sequence) as DFQATT and SNEGSKA.

TCR beta CDR3 regions were amplified from RNA transcripts for repertoire sequencing. A first-round RT-PCR used HTBI primers with the Qiagen OneStep RT-PCR kit, followed by a second-round multiplex PCR, size selection and purification. Libraries were sequenced on an Illumina HiSeq2000 using paired-end 100 bp reads. Per the authors' processing: SOAPnuke was used to process the reads, throwing out any read that had adapters, had uncalled bases, had a mean Phred below 15, or lacked an exact constant-primer or identifier match. COPE v1.2.5 was used to merge high-quality paired reads. Each unique nucleotide sequence was treated as a clonotype, and MiTCR v1.1 was used to align the clonotypes to the IMGT TRB V, D and J references. Analysis was restricted to V-J combinations with a frequency above 0.0001, which covered just over 98% of repertoires. For each V-J combination, a TCR clonal expansion and chaos score was defined as F50 clonal expansion divided by the chaos observed in the TCRdist matrix. Welch's t-statistics and random forest were used to reduce the features to some 13 V-J combinations, which were then used as input to a naive Bayes classifier. The Morisita-Horn index was used to measure how similar the thyroid and blood repertoires were. The public reads were reanalyzed by TCRdb: fastp trimming at Q25, MiXCR alignment, in-frame beta chains only. Each record represents a unique CDR3 protein, reported with the most common genes and DNA among its rows. In this record, the V and J calls reflect TCRdb's handling and not the investigators' own analysis. Across this sample there are 1 million to 1.3 million distinct CDR3 sequences, with 36% seen only once. The ten top clones hold over 8.5% of the sample.

Study-wide conclusions, independent of this receptor: Among expanded thyroid clonotypes with frequency above 0.001, most also showed up in blood, which suggests that blood repertoires may reflect the thyroid immune response. In cross-validation, the 13-signature model distinguished ophthalmopathy from stable hyperthyroidism with 87.88% sensitivity and roughly 84% specificity, while in the test set the corresponding values were around 79% and 71%. In validation, the model predicted ophthalmopathy progression with over 60% sensitivity and 72.22% specificity; some 13 predicted patients were CT-confirmed with GO in a median of approximately 6.5 months. No statistical method was used to predetermine the sample size, and group allocation was not hidden from the investigators.

Sequencing used peripheral blood or thyroid tissue (not recorded which). The chain couples TRBV20-1 to TRBJ2-7; the D gene is possibly TRBD1 or TRBD2, with 5 bases matching each. The receptor was derived from an adult man with Graves' hyperthyroidism. The bases read TGCAGTGCTAGAGATTGGGACGGAAGATTTTACGAGCAGTACTTC. This codes for CSARDWDGRFYEQYF.